This T cell receptor (beta chain) was obtained from a study of control samples from healthy donors and cancer patients (dated by TCRdb to the early 2020s). Turning to this clone: This clone's antigen is unknown. Per-base qualities were not stored, and no clone one base away is much larger.

Taken from cysteine to phenylalanine, the CDR3 has 11 residues. The sequence is cut down to CDR3 DNA, 33 bases in frame from base 1. Trimming takes 5 bases from V and 4 bases from J, and the germline ends sit 6 bases apart. According to the germline V gene (reference sequence), CDR1 reads DFQATT and CDR2 reads SNEGSKA. Libraries came from the immunoSEQ multiplex PCR assay. The source is immuneACCESS, and TCRdb retained only in-frame sequences with V and J called. Part of the clones is not carried over; for the studies checked, unresolved V genes explain less than half of this, and the remainder is unexplained. In this sample the table shows 77,000 or so clones, roughly nine tenths of which occur a single time. About 15% of the sample is in the top ten clones.

This sequence uses TRBV20-1 and TRBJ2-1, with the D segment identity uncertain. This sequence originates from a man aged 25-45 years in good health. Sequenced material: blood. DNA sequence: TGCAGTGCTCCTGAATACAATGAGCAGTTCTTC. Its product reads: CSAPEYNEQFF.